Following are 14 T cell receptor beta chains from one sample sequenced in a study of graft-versus-host responses after intestinal transplantation. The data were produced by immunoSEQ multiplex PCR, yet TCRdb's version contains in-frame clones alone and is incomplete. The sample contains 20,000 to 25,000 clones, about 45% of which appear only once. Co-plated with 200,000 CFSE-labeled responder cells were 200,000 irradiated, violet-dye-labeled stimulator cells. Sequencing used alloreactive CD8+ T cells from a mixed lymphocyte reaction culture, obtained before transplantation. Subset described: CFSE-low proliferating T cells sorted from approximately 6-day pre-transplant mixed lymphocyte reaction (GvH or HvG direction). The receptors here all came from a human patient who was an organ donor for intestinal transplantation.

V usage is TRBV4-2 and J usage is TRBJ2-1, with unresolved D. The CDR3 extends over 14 amino acids. Germline CDR1 is LGHNA and CDR2 is YNFKEQ. The germline V and J ends were trimmed by 1 base and 4 bases, with 8 bases remaining between them. For the CDR3, the DNA is TGTGCCAGCAGCCAAGTGGATACTTACAATGAGCAGTTCTTC. This sequence encodes CASSQVDTYNEQFF.

The chain combines TRBV6-6 with TRBJ2-7; possibly TRBD1 or TRBD2 for D (5 bases each). Germline assignment: CDR1 MNHNY and CDR2 SVGAGI (reference sequence). V was clipped by 0 bases and J by 5 bases, with 11 bases between them. The CDR3 is made up of 14 amino acids. The CDR3 bases are TGTGCCAGCAGTTACTCGGGGGAGTGGGACGAGCAGTACTTC. Translated: CASSYSGEWDEQYF.

The genes are TRBV29-1 and TRBJ2-1; D might be TRBD2 (6 bases). Germline loops: CDR1 SQVTM, CDR2 ANQGSEA. V lost 0 bases and J 10 bases, leaving 22 bases between the germline ends. This CDR3 spans 16 amino acids. CDR3 nucleotides: TGCAGCGTTGAAGATCTGGGCCTGGGACTCCCAGGGGAGCAGTTCTTC. Translated, it gives CSVEDLGLGLPGEQFF.

In its sample, this clone was seen a few times. This sequence joins TRBV19 and TRBJ2-1; D is ambiguous. Trimming shortened V by 7 bases and J by 6 bases, and 4 bases separated the two germline ends. The CDR3 extends over 10 amino acids. Germline loops: CDR1 LNHDA, CDR2 SQIVND (reference sequence). CDR3 DNA: TGTGCCAGTAAAGGCAATGAGCAGTTCTTC. Protein product: CASKGNEQFF.

This clone was seen only once. J is TRBJ1-2 and V is TRBV6-5; D gene ambiguous. The CDR3 covers 13 residues. Trimming took 6 bases from V and 3 from J, leaving 11 bases between them. Germline V lookup: CDR1 MNHEY, CDR2 SVGAGI. The CDR3 is CASRAVGYYGYTF. As DNA, the CDR3 is TGTGCCAGCAGAGCCGTCGGTTACTATGGCTACACCTTC.

The CDR3 DNA reads TGTGCCAGCAGCCGACTATTTAGCGGGAGGGCCTTCCAGTACTTC. Amino acids: CASSRLFSGRAFQYF. The V and J genes are TRBV6-6 and TRBJ2-5; 11 positions match TRBD2. CDR3 length: 15 residues. Germline CDR1 and CDR2: MNHNY and SVGAGI (reference sequence). With 6 bases clipped from V and 10 bases from J, the junction kept 13 bases outside the gene matches.

The V call is TRBV27, the J call TRBJ2-7, with TRBD1 as a possible D gene (5 bases). The last part of the DNA fits TRBJ2-1 better; the J call may be wrong. The CDR3 is 13 residues long. The germline CDR1 and CDR2 sequences are MNHEY and SMNVEV (reference sequence). The CDR3 here is CASSPQVGYEQFF. The CDR3 DNA reads TGTGCCAGCAGTCCACAGGTGGGGTACGAGCAGTTCTTC.

Turning to this clone: Germline and junction disagree at one end, which may indicate a read error. The identical CDR3 is also encoded by other nucleotide sequences in the sample. This rearrangement joins TRBV19 to TRBJ2-3, with D perhaps given as TRBD1 or TRBD2 (5 bases each). Per the germline V gene, CDR1 is LNHDA and CDR2 is SQIVND (reference sequence). This CDR3 region has 13 residues. The CDR3 loop is CASSIWGSDTQYF. In DNA form, the CDR3 reads TGCGCCAGTAGTATTTGGGGGTCAGATACGCAGTATTTT.

This clone qualifies as medium-sized. The chain recombines TRBV28 with TRBJ2-2; D not resolved. Per the germline V gene, CDR1 is MDHEN and CDR2 is SYDVKM. The CDR3 runs to 12 residues. The V end was cut by 0 bases, the J end by 5 bases, with 1 base between. The DNA of the CDR3 is TGTGCCAGCAGTTTATGGACCGGGGAGCTGTTTTTT. Its translation: CASSLWTGELFF.

V is TRBV4-1 and J is TRBJ2-1; D gene uncertain. With 4 bases removed from V and 4 bases from J, the gap between germline ends came to 8 bases. The CDR3 extends over 13 amino acids. Germline V gene lookup returns CDR1 MGHRA and CDR2 YSYEKL. The CDR3 sequence: CASSPIGYNEQFF. The CDR3 bases are TGCGCCAGCAGCCCTATAGGATACAATGAGCAGTTCTTC.

This clone was counted only a few times. The rearrangement links TRBV9 to TRBJ2-7; D may be TRBD1 (6 bases). Trimming removed 4 bases from V and 7 bases from J, with 24 bases in between. Germline CDR1 is SGDLS and CDR2 is YYNGEE. This CDR3 spans 16 amino acids. Here the CDR3 reads CASSTPPDRLMQEQYF. The CDR3 nucleotides read TGTGCCAGCAGCACACCCCCGGACAGACTGATGCAAGAGCAGTACTTC.

The chain links TRBV4-3 to TRBJ2-7; 10 bases are shared with TRBD2. This CDR3 is built from 15 residues. From germline, CDR1 is LGHNA and CDR2 YSLEER. The V segment lost 3 bases and the J segment 1 base; nucleotides outside the gene matches: 3. This CDR3 is CASSHVTSGSYEQYF. CDR3 in DNA: TGCGCCAGCAGCCATGTGACTAGCGGGTCCTACGAGCAGTACTTC.

This clone has a handful of counts. The genes are TRBV29-1 and TRBJ2-7; unclear D gene. The CDR3 is 11 amino acids. Trimming pared 6 bases from V and 3 bases from J, leaving 9 bases between. Per germline, CDR1 SQVTM and CDR2 ANQGSEA. The chain's CDR3 is CSVSHYYEQYF. Written as DNA, the CDR3 is TGCAGCGTATCTCACTACTACGAGCAGTACTTC.

This rearrangement joins TRBV6-5 to TRBJ2-1, with 8 bases identical to TRBD2. V trimming: 0 bases; J trimming: 7 bases; junction bases outside the gene matches: 8. The germline CDR1 and CDR2 sequences are MNHEY and SVGAGI. This CDR3 is 16 amino acids long. CDR3 sequence: CASSYSTSGLENEQFF. The CDR3 nucleotides read TGTGCCAGCAGTTACTCTACCTCGGGACTAGAGAATGAGCAGTTCTTC.